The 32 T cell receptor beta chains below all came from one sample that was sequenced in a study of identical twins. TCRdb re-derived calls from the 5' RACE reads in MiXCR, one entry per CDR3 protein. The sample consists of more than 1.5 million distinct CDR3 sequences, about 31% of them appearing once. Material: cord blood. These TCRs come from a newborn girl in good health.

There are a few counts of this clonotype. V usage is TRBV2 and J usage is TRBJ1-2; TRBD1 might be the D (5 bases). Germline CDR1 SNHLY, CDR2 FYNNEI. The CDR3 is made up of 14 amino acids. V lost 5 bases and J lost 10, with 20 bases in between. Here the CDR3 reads CASSPQVFTGPYTF. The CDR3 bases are TGTGCCAGCAGTCCCCAAGTCTTCACAGGCCCCTACACCTTC.

CDR3 DNA sequence: TGTGCCAGCTCACCGGGAAACGTCCTCTCTAGCAATCAGCCCCAGCATTTT. It translates to CASSPGNVLSSNQPQHF. This chain uses TRBV18 with TRBJ1-5, with D unclear. There are 17 residues in the CDR3. Germline assignment: CDR1 KGHSH and CDR2 LQKENI. V gave up 3 bases and J gave up 0 bases, with 15 bases separating them.

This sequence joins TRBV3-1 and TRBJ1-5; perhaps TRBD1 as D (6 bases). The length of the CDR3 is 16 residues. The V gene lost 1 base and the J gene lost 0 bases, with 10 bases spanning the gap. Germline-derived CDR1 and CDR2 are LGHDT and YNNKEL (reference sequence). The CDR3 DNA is TGTGCCAGCAGCCAAGTTCGGGGGGCTAGCAATCAGCCCCAGCATTTT. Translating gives CASSQVRGASNQPQHF.

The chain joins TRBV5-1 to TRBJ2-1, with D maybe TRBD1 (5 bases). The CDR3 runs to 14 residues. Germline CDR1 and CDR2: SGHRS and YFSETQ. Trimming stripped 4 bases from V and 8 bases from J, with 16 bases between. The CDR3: CASSAQTANDEQFF. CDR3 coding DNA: TGCGCCAGCAGCGCCCAGACAGCCAACGATGAGCAGTTCTTC.

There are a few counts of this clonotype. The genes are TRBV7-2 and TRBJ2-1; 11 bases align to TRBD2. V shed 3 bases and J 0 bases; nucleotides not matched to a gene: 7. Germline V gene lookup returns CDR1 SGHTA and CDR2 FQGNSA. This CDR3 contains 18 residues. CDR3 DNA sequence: TGTGCCAGCAGCTTTACTAGCGGGGGCCCGAGCTCCTACAATGAGCAGTTCTTC. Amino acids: CASSFTSGGPSSYNEQFF.

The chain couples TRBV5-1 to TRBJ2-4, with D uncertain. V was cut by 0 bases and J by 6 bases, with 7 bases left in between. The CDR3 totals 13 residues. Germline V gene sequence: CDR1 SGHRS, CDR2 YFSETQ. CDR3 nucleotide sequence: TGCGCCAGCAGCTTGGGGGAAGGAAACATTCAGTACTTC. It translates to CASSLGEGNIQYF.

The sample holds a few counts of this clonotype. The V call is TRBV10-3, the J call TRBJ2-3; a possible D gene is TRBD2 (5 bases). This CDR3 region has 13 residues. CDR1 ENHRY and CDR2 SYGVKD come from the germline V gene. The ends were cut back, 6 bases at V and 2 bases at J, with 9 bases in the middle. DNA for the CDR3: TGTGCCATCAGAGAGCGGCTCACAGATACGCAGTATTTT. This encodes CAIRERLTDTQYF.

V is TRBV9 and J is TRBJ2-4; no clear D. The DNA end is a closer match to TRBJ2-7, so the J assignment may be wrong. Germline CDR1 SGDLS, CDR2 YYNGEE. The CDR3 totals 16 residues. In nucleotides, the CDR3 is TGTGCCAGCAGCGTAGGTGTAGCCCTAAGCCCCTACGAGCAGTACTTC. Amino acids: CASSVGVALSPYEQYF.

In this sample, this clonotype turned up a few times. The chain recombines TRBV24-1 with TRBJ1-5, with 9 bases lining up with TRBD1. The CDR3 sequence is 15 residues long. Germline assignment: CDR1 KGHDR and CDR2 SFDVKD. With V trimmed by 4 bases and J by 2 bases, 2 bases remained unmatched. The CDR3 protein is CATSEQGAGNQPQHF. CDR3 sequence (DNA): TGTGCCACCAGTGAACAGGGGGCAGGCAATCAGCCCCAGCATTTT.

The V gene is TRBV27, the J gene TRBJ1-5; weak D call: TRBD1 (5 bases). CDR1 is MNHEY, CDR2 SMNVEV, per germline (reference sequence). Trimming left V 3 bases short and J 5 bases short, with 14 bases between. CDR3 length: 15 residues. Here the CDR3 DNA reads TGTGCCAGCAGTTTTCTCAGGGTCTCCGATCAGCCCCAGCATTTT. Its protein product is CASSFLRVSDQPQHF.

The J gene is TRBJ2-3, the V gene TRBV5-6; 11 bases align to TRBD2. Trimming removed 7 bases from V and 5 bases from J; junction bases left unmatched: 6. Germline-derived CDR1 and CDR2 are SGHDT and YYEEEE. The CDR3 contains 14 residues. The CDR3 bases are TGTGCCAGCCGAAGACTAGCGGGGCAAGATACGCAGTATTTT. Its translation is CASRRLAGQDTQYF.

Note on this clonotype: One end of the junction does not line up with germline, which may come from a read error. The CDR3 spells CANSLKSYERYF. For the CDR3, the DNA is TGTGCCAACAGCTTAAAGTCCTACGAGCGGTACTTC. This chain links TRBV7-2 with TRBJ2-5; D uncertain. The CDR3 covers 12 residues. The germline V gene has CDR1 SGHTA and CDR2 FQGNSA. The full variable domain, rest sourced from reference TRBV7-2 and TRBJ2-5, is GAGVSQSPSNKVTEKGKDVELRCDPISGHTALYWYRQSLGQGLEFLIYFQGNSAPDKSGLPSDRFSAERTGGSVSTLTIQRTQQEDSAVYLCANSLKSYERYFGPGTRLLVL.

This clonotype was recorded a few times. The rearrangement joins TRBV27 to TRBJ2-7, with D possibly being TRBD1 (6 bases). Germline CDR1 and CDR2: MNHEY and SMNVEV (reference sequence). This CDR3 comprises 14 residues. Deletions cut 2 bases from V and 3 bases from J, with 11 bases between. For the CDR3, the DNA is TGTGCCAGCAGTTTAAGTCAGGGGAACTACGAGCAGTACTTC. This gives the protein CASSLSQGNYEQYF.

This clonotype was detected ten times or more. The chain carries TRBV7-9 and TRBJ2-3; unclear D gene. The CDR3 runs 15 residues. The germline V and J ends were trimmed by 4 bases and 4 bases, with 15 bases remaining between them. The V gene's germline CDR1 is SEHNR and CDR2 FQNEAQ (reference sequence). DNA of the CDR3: TGTGCCAGCAGCTGGGATAGCCACCTCCCAGATACGCAGTATTTT. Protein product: CASSWDSHLPDTQYF. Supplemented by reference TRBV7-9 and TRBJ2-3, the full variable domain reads DTGVSQNPRHKITKRGQNVTFRCDPISEHNRLYWYRQTLGQGPEFLTYFQNEAQLEKSRLLSDRFSAERPKGSFSTLEIQRTEQGDSAMYLCASSWDSHLPDTQYFGPGTRLTVL.

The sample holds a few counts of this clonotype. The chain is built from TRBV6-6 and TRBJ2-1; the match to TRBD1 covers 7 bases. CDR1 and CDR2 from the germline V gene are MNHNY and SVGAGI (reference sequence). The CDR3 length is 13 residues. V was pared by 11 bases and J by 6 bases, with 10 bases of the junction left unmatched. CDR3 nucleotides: TGTGCCGGGGAAGACAGGGTGGGCAATGAGCAGTTCTTC. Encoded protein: CAGEDRVGNEQFF.

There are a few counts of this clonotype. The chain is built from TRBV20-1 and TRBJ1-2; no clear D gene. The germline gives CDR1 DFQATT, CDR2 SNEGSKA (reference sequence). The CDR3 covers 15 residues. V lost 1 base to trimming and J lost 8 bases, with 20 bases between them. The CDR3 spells CSARVFPPPEEGYTF. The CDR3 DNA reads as TGCAGTGCTAGAGTATTCCCTCCCCCGGAGGAGGGCTACACCTTC.

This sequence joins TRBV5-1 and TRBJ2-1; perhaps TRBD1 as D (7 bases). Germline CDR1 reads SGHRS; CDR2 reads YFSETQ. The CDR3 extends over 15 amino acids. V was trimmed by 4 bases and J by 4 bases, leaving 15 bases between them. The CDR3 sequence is CASSHGGTVYNEQFF. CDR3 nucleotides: TGCGCCAGCAGCCATGGGGGGACAGTGTACAATGAGCAGTTCTTC.

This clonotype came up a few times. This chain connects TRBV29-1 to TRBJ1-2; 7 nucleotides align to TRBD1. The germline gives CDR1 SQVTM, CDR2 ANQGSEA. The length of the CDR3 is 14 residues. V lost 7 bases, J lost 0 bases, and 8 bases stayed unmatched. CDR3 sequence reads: CSAANRGPNYGYTF. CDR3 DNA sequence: TGCAGCGCTGCGAACAGGGGTCCTAACTATGGCTACACCTTC.

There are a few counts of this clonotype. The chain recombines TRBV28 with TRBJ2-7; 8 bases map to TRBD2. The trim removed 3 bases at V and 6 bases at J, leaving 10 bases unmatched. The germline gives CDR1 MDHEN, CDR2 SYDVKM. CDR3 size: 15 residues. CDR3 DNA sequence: TGTGCCAGCAGTTTCCCCGGGACTAGGCTTAGCGAGCAGTACTTC. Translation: CASSFPGTRLSEQYF.

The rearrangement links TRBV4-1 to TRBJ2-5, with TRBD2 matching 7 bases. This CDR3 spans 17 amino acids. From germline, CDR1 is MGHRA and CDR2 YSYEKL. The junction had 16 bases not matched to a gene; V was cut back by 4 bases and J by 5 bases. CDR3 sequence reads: CASSLSGLGRLKETQYF. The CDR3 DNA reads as TGCGCCAGCAGCCTTTCCGGACTAGGCCGGCTTAAGGAGACCCAGTACTTC.

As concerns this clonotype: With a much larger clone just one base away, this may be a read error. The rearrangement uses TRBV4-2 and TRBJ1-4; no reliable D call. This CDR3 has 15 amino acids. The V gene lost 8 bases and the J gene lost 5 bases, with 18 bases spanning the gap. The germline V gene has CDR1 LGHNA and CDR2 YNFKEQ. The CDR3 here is CASGVGGRVNEKLFF. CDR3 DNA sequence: TGTGCCAGCGGCGTGGGAGGGCGAGTGAATGAAAAACTGTTTTTT.

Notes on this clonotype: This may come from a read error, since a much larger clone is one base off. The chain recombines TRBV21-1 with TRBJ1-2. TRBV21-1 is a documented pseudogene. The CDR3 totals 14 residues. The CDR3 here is CAGSKGSLCYGYTF. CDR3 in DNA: TGTGCCGGCAGCAAAGGGTCCCTCTGCTATGGCTACACCTTC.

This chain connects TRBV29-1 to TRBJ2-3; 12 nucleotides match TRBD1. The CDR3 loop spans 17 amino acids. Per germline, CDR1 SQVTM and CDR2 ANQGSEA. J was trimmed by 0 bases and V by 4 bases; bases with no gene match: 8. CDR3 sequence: CSVGGTGGHSSTDTQYF. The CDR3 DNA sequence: TGCAGCGTTGGCGGGACAGGGGGCCACTCCAGCACAGATACGCAGTATTTT.

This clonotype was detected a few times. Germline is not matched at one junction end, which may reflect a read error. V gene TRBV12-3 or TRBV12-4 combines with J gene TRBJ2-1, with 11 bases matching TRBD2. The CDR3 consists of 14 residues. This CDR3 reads CASSIAGGENEQFF. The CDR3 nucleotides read TGTGCCAGCAGTATAGCGGGGGGGGAGAATGAGCAGTTCTTC.

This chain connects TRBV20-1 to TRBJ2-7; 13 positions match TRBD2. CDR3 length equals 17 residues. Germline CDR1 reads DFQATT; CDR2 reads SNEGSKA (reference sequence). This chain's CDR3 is CAPRGPRLAGGPYEQYF. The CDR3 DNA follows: TGCGCCCCAAGGGGTCCGAGACTAGCGGGAGGTCCCTACGAGCAGTACTTC.

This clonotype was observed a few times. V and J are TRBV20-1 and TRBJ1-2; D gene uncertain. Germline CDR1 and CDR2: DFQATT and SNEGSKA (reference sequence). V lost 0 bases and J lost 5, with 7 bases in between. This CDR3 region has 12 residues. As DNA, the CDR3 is TGCAGTGCTAGAGATCAACAGTATGGCTACACCTTC. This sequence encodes CSARDQQYGYTF.

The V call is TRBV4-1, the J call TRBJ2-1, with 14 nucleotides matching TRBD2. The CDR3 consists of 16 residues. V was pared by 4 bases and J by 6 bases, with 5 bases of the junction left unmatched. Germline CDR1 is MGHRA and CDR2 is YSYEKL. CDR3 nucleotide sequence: TGCGCCAGCAGCCCACGACTAGCGGGGGGGTTCAATGAGCAGTTCTTC. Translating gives CASSPRLAGGFNEQFF.

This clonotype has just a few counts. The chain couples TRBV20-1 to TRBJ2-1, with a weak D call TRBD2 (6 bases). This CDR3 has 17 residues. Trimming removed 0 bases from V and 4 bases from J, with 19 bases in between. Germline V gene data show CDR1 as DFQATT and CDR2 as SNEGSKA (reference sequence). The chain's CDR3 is CSAREWAGGVRYNEQFF. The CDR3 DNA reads TGCAGTGCTAGAGAATGGGCTGGCGGGGTTAGGTACAATGAGCAGTTCTTC.

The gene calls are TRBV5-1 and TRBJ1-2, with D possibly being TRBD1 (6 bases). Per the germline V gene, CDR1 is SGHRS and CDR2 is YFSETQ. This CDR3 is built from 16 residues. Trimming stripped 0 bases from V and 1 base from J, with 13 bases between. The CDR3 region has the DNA TGCGCCAGCAGCTTGGTAGGCAGGGGAGATAACTATGGCTACACCTTC. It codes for CASSLVGRGDNYGYTF.

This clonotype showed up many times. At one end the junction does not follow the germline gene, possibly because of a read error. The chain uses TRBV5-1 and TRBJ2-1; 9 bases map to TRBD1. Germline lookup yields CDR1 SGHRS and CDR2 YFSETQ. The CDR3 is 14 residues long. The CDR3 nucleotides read TGTGCCAGCAGTTTGACAGGGGGCTACAATGAGCAGTTCTTC. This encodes CASSLTGGYNEQFF.

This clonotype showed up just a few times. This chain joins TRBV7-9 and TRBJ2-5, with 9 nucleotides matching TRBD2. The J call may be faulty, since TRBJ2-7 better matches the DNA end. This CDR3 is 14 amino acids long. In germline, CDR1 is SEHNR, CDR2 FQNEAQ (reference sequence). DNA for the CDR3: TGTGCCAGCAGCTTATTTGGCGGGGGGGACGAGCAGTACTTC. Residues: CASSLFGGGDEQYF.

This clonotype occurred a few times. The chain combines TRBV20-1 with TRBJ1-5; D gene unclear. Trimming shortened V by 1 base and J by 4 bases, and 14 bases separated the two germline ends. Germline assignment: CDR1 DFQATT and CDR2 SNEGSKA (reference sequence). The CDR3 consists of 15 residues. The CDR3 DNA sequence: TGCAGTGCTAGAGGGCGGAGGGCCTTTAATCAGCCCCAGCATTTT. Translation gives CSARGRRAFNQPQHF.